These T cell receptor beta chains were read from a single sample in a study of blood T cell repertoires in COVID-19. Produced via immunoSEQ multiplex PCR; TCRdb's table is partial and in-frame only. The data show roughly 380,000 clones, roughly 89% seen once. Sequenced sample: peripheral blood. Source of these receptors: a woman in her fifties or sixties with COVID-19, enrolled during active disease. Each CDR3 is given with its conserved first and last residue. A D gene is named only where the DNA matches it firmly. Expanded clones get a size class; other rows say once, few or many, or leave the size out.

TRBV19	TRBJ1-1	NA	NA	CASSIFVNTEAFF	TGTGCCAGTAGTATCTTTGTGAACACTGAAGCTTTCTTT
TRBV3-1/TRBV3-2	TRBJ1-3	NA	TRBD1	CASSAQGIRNTIYF	TGTGCCAGCAGCGCACAGGGGATTAGAAACACCATATATTTT
TRBV24-1	TRBJ2-5	NA	TRBD1	CATSDLPGGCFYQKQETQYF	TGTGCCACCAGTGATTTGCCAGGGGGCTGTTTTTATCAGAAACAAGAGACCCAGTACTTC
TRBV2	TRBJ2-4	NA	TRBD1	CASSSQGQGNIQYF	TGTGCCAGCAGTTCCCAAGGACAGGGCAACATTCAGTACTTC
TRBV3-1/TRBV3-2	TRBJ2-3	NA	TRBD2	CASSQMGGGTDTQYF	TGTGCCAGCAGCCAGATGGGGGGGGGCACAGATACGCAGTATTTT
TRBV4-2	TRBJ1-2	NA	NA	CASSQDLASYGYTF	TGTGCCAGCAGCCAAGATCTCGCCAGCTATGGCTACACCTTC
TRBV28	TRBJ1-1	NA	TRBD1	CASLTPTGGTEAFF	TGTGCCAGCCTCACCCCGACAGGGGGCACTGAAGCTTTCTTT
TRBV18	TRBJ1-1	few	TRBD1	CASSTGQGLIRTTEAFF	TGTGCCAGCTCCACGGGACAGGGGCTGATACGAACAACTGAAGCTTTCTTT
TRBV7-2	TRBJ1-6	NA	TRBD1	CASSLALGQQNSPLHF	TGTGCCAGCAGCTTAGCCTTGGGACAGCAAAATTCACCCCTCCACTTT
TRBV27	TRBJ2-3	NA	NA	CASRLSGTDTQYF	TGTGCCAGCAGACTTAGCGGTACAGATACGCAGTATTTT
TRBV2	TRBJ1-5	NA	TRBD1	CASSGTGASNQPQHF	TGTGCCAGCAGTGGGACAGGAGCTAGCAATCAGCCCCAGCATTTT
TRBV19	TRBJ1-3	NA	NA	CASRSGFHLVGSGNTIYF	TGTGCCAGTAGATCGGGATTCCATTTAGTCGGCTCTGGAAACACCATATATTTT
TRBV12-2	TRBJ1-1	NA	NA	CASRLALVGCRAFF	TGTGCAAGTCGCTTAGCGCTTGTTGGCTGTCGAGCTTTCTTT
TRBV5-1	TRBJ2-1	NA	TRBD2	CASSRTSGGANEQFF	TGCGCCAGCAGCAGGACTAGCGGGGGGGCGAATGAGCAGTTCTTC
TRBV18	TRBJ1-2	NA	TRBD1	CASSPQGQGANGYTF	TGTGCCAGCTCACCGCAAGGTCAGGGGGCGAATGGCTACACCTTC
TRBV19	TRBJ1-5	NA	TRBD1	CASMDRVGRQPQHF	TGTGCCAGTATGGACAGGGTGGGAAGGCAGCCCCAGCATTTT
TRBV27	TRBJ2-7	NA	TRBD1	CASSSPGQGSYEQYF	TGTGCCAGCAGTTCCCCGGGACAGGGATCCTACGAGCAGTACTTC
TRBV18	TRBJ2-7	NA	TRBD1	CASSPPDRAEQYF	TGTGCCAGCTCACCACCGGACAGGGCAGAGCAGTACTTC
TRBV6-6	TRBJ1-5	NA	TRBD1	CASSRRQGAGNQPQHF	TGTGCCAGCAGCCGCCGACAGGGGGCCGGCAATCAGCCCCAGCATTTT
TRBV6-5	TRBJ1-1	NA	NA	CASSYGTNTEAFF	TGTGCCAGCAGTTACGGGACAAACACTGAAGCTTTCTTT
TRBV19	TRBJ1-2	NA	NA	CAVRDNPIYGYTF	TGTGCCGTTAGGGACAATCCAATTTATGGCTACACCTTC
TRBV9	TRBJ2-1	NA	TRBD1	CASSATTGGKRVRTNEQFF	TGTGCCAGCAGCGCCACGACAGGGGGTAAGCGGGTTAGGACCAATGAGCAGTTCTTC
TRBV7-3	TRBJ1-1	few	TRBD1	CASSRTGNTEAFF	TGTGCCAGCAGCCGGACAGGCAACACTGAAGCTTTCTTT
TRBV6-5	TRBJ1-1	NA	NA	CASSLIARTEAFF	TGTGCCAGCAGTTTGATCGCACGGACTGAAGCTTTCTTT
TRBV5-1	TRBJ2-5	NA	NA	CASSRQETQYF	TGCGCCAGCAGCCGTCAGGAGACCCAGTACTTC
TRBV6-5	TRBJ2-1	NA	NA	CASSYAEYNEQFF	TGTGCCAGCAGTTATGCAGAATACAATGAGCAGTTCTTC
TRBV5-1	TRBJ1-4	NA	TRBD1	CASSRRTGDDEKLFF	TGCGCCAGCAGCCGTCGGACAGGGGATGATGAAAAACTGTTTTTT
TRBV19	TRBJ2-7	NA	TRBD2	CASSKLAGVKAYEQYF	TGTGCCAGTAGTAAACTAGCGGGGGTAAAGGCCTACGAGCAGTACTTC